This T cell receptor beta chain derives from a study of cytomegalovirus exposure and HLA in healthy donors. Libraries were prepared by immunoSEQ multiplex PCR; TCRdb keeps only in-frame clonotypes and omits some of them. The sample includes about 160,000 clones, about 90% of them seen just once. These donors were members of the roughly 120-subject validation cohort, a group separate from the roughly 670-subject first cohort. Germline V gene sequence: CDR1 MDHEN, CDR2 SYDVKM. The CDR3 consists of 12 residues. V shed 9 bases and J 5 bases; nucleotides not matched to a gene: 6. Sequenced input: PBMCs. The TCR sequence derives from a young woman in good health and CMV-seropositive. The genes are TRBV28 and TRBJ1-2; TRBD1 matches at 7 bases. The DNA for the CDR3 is TGTGCCAGTGAACAGGGGAGGTATGGCTACACCTTC. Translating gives CASEQGRYGYTF.